Listed here are 24 T cell receptor beta chains from one sample, sequenced in a study of blood T cell repertoires in COVID-19. TCRdb's table, derived via immunoSEQ multiplex PCR, lists solely in-frame clones and lacks some. The table records approximately 230,000 clones, around 88% of them present only once. Sequenced input: peripheral blood. The receptors stem from a man older than 75 with acute or convalescent COVID-19.

This clone is a singleton in its sample. The chain combines TRBV7-2 with TRBJ2-3; 10 bases fit TRBD2. V lost 7 bases and J lost 3; bases outside the gene matches: 7. Germline V gene lookup returns CDR1 SGHTA and CDR2 FQGNSA. The CDR3 runs to 15 residues. CDR3 sequence reads: CASIPSLAGTDTQYF. The DNA for the CDR3 is TGTGCCAGCATACCCTCACTAGCGGGGACAGATACGCAGTATTTT.

V usage is TRBV6-5 and J usage is TRBJ1-5, with D maybe TRBD1 (5 bases). Trimming took 2 bases from V and 0 from J, leaving 8 bases between them. Germline-derived CDR1 and CDR2 are MNHEY and SVGAGI. There are 15 residues in the CDR3. The CDR3 DNA follows: TGTGCCAGCAGTTACGTGGGGGGTAGCAATCAGCCCCAGCATTTT. This translates into CASSYVGGSNQPQHF.

The chain links TRBV24-1 to TRBJ2-5, with D tentatively TRBD2 (6 bases). V shed 5 bases and J shed 2 bases, with 20 bases lying between them. The V gene's germline CDR1 is KGHDR and CDR2 SFDVKD. This CDR3 is built from 17 residues. CDR3 residues: CATSGDTSSRPQETQYF. The CDR3 nucleotides are TGTGCCACCAGTGGGGATACTAGCTCTCGTCCTCAAGAGACCCAGTACTTC.

The gene calls are TRBV7-2 and TRBJ1-1; maybe TRBD1 (5 bases). The CDR3 loop spans 15 amino acids. Trimming left V 4 bases short and J 4 bases short, with 16 bases between. Germline-derived CDR1 and CDR2 are SGHTA and FQGNSA. The CDR3: CASSSSPSGGTEAFF. CDR3 coding DNA: TGTGCCAGCAGCTCAAGCCCCTCGGGGGGCACTGAAGCTTTCTTT.

This chain joins TRBV9 and TRBJ2-7, with a weak D call TRBD1 (6 bases). CDR1 is SGDLS and CDR2 is YYNGEE in the germline V gene. Trimming took 0 bases from V and 3 from J, leaving 16 bases between them. The CDR3 length is 16 residues. CDR3 protein: CASSVGRQAGIYEQYF. DNA for the CDR3: TGTGCCAGCAGCGTAGGTCGACAGGCCGGGATCTACGAGCAGTACTTC.

The chain uses TRBV24-1 and TRBJ2-2, with D possibly matching TRBD2 (6 bases). V was shortened by 3 bases and J by 14 bases, with 18 bases between the two germline ends. The CDR3 totals 14 residues. Germline V CDR1 and CDR2: KGHDR, SFDVKD. The CDR3 DNA sequence: TGTGCCACCAGTGATAGTAGGCCCGCTGGGACTCTGTTTTTT. Its translation: CATSDSRPAGTLFF.

This chain joins TRBV3-1 (or the pseudogene TRBV3-2) and TRBJ2-2; TRBD2 might be the D (6 bases). CDR1 is LGHDT, CDR2 YNNKEL, per germline (reference sequence). This CDR3 contains 14 residues. Trimming took 3 bases from V and 6 from J, leaving 11 bases between them. CDR3 nucleotide sequence: TGTGCCAGCAGCCAGGCGGGAAGGGCCGGGGAGCTGTTTTTT. It yields the protein CASSQAGRAGELFF.

As DNA, the CDR3 is TGTGCCAGCTCACTAGCGGGAGTCGTCGAGACCCAGTACTTC. Translation gives CASSLAGVVETQYF. This chain links TRBV18 with TRBJ2-5, with 9 bases that match TRBD2. With V trimmed by 4 bases and J by 5 bases, 5 bases remained unmatched. Germline lookup yields CDR1 KGHSH and CDR2 LQKENI. The CDR3 covers 14 residues.

This clone was seen a single time. This rearrangement joins TRBV6-2 or TRBV6-3 to TRBJ1-6, with 8 nucleotides matching TRBD1. Trimming took 6 bases from V and 8 from J; bases not matched to a gene: 3. CDR3 length: 13 amino acids. Germline CDR1 is MNHEY and CDR2 is SVGEGT. As DNA, the CDR3 is TGTGCCAGCAGCAAACAGGGGGATTCACCCCTCCACTTT. It is translated as CASSKQGDSPLHF.

This clone was seen a handful of times. The gene calls are TRBV19 and TRBJ1-5, with D perhaps matching TRBD1 (6 bases). This CDR3 has 13 residues. Germline CDR1 reads LNHDA; CDR2 reads SQIVND (reference sequence). Trimming cost V 5 bases and J 7 bases, with 12 bases left between them. CDR3 sequence reads: CASSSSRGQPQHF. DNA for the CDR3: TGTGCCAGTAGTTCTTCGAGGGGGCAGCCCCAGCATTTT. Full variable domain (missing parts from reference TRBV19 and TRBJ1-5): DGGITQSPKYLFRKEGQNVTLSCEQNLNHDAMYWYRQDPGQGLRLIYYSQIVNDFQKGDIAEGYSVSREKKESFPLTVTSAQKNPTAFYLCASSSSRGQPQHFGDGTRLSIL.

The chain couples TRBV29-1 to TRBJ1-2; D possibly corresponds to TRBD1 (6 bases). The CDR3 extends over 13 amino acids. The ends were cut back, 4 bases at V and 6 bases at J, with 15 bases in the middle. Germline-derived CDR1 and CDR2 are SQVTM and ANQGSEA. The CDR3 region is CSVGAGVSDGYTF. CDR3 coding DNA: TGCAGCGTTGGAGCAGGGGTGTCGGATGGCTACACCTTC.

This chain joins TRBV6-6 and TRBJ1-2; D is unclear. The germline V and J ends were trimmed by 7 bases and 1 base, with 16 bases remaining between them. CDR3 length: 15 amino acids. Germline V gene lookup returns CDR1 MNHNY and CDR2 SVGAGI (reference sequence). The CDR3 sequence is CASKPREGFNYGYTF. DNA for the CDR3: TGTGCCAGCAAACCTAGGGAGGGTTTTAACTATGGCTACACCTTC.

The V gene is TRBV7-2, the J gene TRBJ1-2; possible D gene TRBD1, 6 bases. CDR1 and CDR2 from the germline V gene are SGHTA and FQGNSA. The length of the CDR3 is 14 residues. Trimming left V 0 bases short and J 9 bases short, with 14 bases between. For the CDR3, the DNA is TGTGCCAGCAGCTTAGCGCAACAGGGCCTGAGCTACACCTTC. Protein sequence: CASSLAQQGLSYTF.

This clone was recorded once. The CDR3 region is CASSEGANNSPLHF. The DNA for the CDR3 is TGTGCCAGCAGCGAGGGGGCTAATAATTCACCCCTCCACTTT. V is TRBV9 and J is TRBJ1-6; TRBD1 matches at 7 bases. The germline gives CDR1 SGDLS, CDR2 YYNGEE. After removal of 3 bases from V and 5 bases from J, the junction contained 2 bases not matched to a gene. The CDR3 length is 14 residues.

This clone was observed once. The V gene is TRBV16, the J gene TRBJ2-3; a weak D match, TRBD1 (6 bases). The CDR3 runs to 15 residues. Germline-derived CDR1 and CDR2 are KGHSY and FQNENV. Between the trimmed V and J ends, which lost 4 bases and 4 bases, there was a span of 15 bases. The CDR3 DNA reads TGTGCCAGCAGCCTGGTCAGGGGTACGGCAGATACGCAGTATTTT. The encoded protein is CASSLVRGTADTQYF.

This sequence joins TRBV7-6 and TRBJ2-7; 10 bases are shared with TRBD1. The germline CDR1 and CDR2 sequences are SGHVS and FNYEAQ. The CDR3 is made up of 13 amino acids. With V trimmed by 1 base and J by 9 bases, 3 bases remained unmatched. The chain's CDR3 is CASSLDGQGVQYF. The CDR3 DNA reads TGTGCCAGCAGCTTAGATGGACAGGGGGTGCAGTACTTC.

The chain recombines TRBV6-5 with TRBJ1-1; 8 bases are a match to TRBD1. The germline CDR1 and CDR2 sequences are MNHEY and SVGAGI. J gave up 3 bases and V 6 bases, and 6 bases lay outside the gene matches. This CDR3 spans 14 amino acids. CDR3 protein: CASRKPTGDTEAFF. Written as DNA, the CDR3 is TGTGCCAGCAGAAAACCGACAGGGGACACTGAAGCTTTCTTT.

The rearrangement links TRBV7-2 to TRBJ2-1; TRBD1 agrees at 9 bases. Trimming cost V 0 bases and J 6 bases; bases outside gene matches: 3. CDR1 and CDR2 (germline): SGHTA, FQGNSA. This CDR3 spans 15 amino acids. In DNA, the CDR3 is TGTGCCAGCAGCTTAGCGTGGACAGGGGTCAATGAGCAGTTCTTC. Translated: CASSLAWTGVNEQFF.

The count of this clone is one. V is TRBV7-2 and J is TRBJ2-7; TRBD2 agrees at 12 bases. The CDR3 has 14 amino acids. V dropped 8 bases and J dropped 7; count of bases not matched to a gene: 9. Germline assignment: CDR1 SGHTA and CDR2 FQGNSA. The DNA for the CDR3 is TGTGCCAGCCGTTCTCTAGCGGGAGGGCAAGAGCAGTACTTC. Translated: CASRSLAGGQEQYF.

The V gene is TRBV2, the J gene TRBJ2-7, with TRBD1 matching 9 bases. CDR3 length: 13 amino acids. The junction had 2 bases not matched to a gene; V was cut back by 5 bases and J by 3 bases. Per germline, CDR1 SNHLY and CDR2 FYNNEI. This CDR3 is CASSTGGFYEQYF. In DNA, the CDR3 is TGTGCCAGCAGTACAGGGGGCTTCTACGAGCAGTACTTC. Combining the CDR3 with reference TRBV2 and TRBJ2-7 gives the whole variable domain EPEVTQTPSHQVTQMGQEVILRCVPISNHLYFYWYRQILGQKVEFLVSFYNNEISEKSEIFDDQFSVERPDGSNFTLKIRSTKLEDSAMYFCASSTGGFYEQYFGPGTRLTVT.

The CDR3 DNA reads as TGTGCCAGTAGCCGGACAGGGGGCAATAGCAATCAGCCCCAGCATTTT. Translated, it gives CASSRTGGNSNQPQHF. The gene calls are TRBV19 and TRBJ1-5; 11 bases match TRBD1. CDR3 length equals 16 residues. Germline loops: CDR1 LNHDA, CDR2 SQIVND (reference sequence). The J segment lost 0 bases and the V segment lost 6 bases, leaving 4 bases of the junction unmatched.

The table lists this clone with a few counts. The CDR3 DNA follows: TGCGCCAGCAGCTTGGCCGACAGTGGTGAGCAGTTCTTC. Translation: CASSLADSGEQFF. The gene calls are TRBV5-1 and TRBJ2-1, with D possibly matching TRBD1 (5 bases). The CDR3 loop spans 13 amino acids. Trimming took 0 bases from V and 9 from J, leaving 10 bases between them. Looked up from germline, CDR1 is SGHRS and CDR2 is YFSETQ.

J is TRBJ2-2 and V is TRBV29-1; D is unclear. Trimming removed 5 bases from V and 0 bases from J, with 7 bases in between. Looked up from germline, CDR1 is SQVTM and CDR2 is ANQGSEA. The CDR3 sequence is 13 residues long. CDR3 coding DNA: TGCAGCGTTTACATACCGAACACCGGGGAGCTGTTTTTT. This gives the protein CSVYIPNTGELFF.

The chain recombines TRBV19 with TRBJ1-5; 7 nucleotides align to TRBD1. The CDR3 covers 14 residues. Germline lookup yields CDR1 LNHDA and CDR2 SQIVND (reference sequence). V lost 3 bases to trimming and J lost 7 bases; unmatched junction nucleotides: 6. CDR3 in amino acids: CASSMPGTEQPQHF. CDR3 nucleotide sequence: TGTGCCAGTAGTATGCCCGGGACAGAGCAGCCCCAGCATTTT.